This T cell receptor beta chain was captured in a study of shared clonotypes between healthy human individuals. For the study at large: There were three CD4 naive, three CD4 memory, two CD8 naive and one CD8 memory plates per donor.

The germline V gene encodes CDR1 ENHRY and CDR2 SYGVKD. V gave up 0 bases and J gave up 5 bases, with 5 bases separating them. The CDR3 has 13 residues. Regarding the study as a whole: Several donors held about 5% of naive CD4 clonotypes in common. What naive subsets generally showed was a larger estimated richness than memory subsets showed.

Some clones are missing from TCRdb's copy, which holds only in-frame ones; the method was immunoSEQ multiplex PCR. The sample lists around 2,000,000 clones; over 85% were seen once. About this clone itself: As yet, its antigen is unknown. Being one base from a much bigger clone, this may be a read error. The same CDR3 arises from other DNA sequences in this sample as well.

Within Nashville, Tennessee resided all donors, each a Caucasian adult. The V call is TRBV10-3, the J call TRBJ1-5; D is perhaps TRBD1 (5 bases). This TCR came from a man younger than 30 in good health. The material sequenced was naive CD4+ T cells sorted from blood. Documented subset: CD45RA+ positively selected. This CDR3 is CAISESGDQPQHF. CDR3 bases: TGTGCCATCAGTGAGTCAGGGGATCAGCCCCAGCATTTT.